This section outlines one TCR beta chain sequence together with its context. Its matching antigen is unknown. The sample is drawn from a study of shared clonotypes between healthy human individuals. Across the study: CD4 naive and memory got three plates each, CD8 naive two, CD8 memory one.

V was clipped by 6 bases and J by 1 base, with 9 bases between them. The CDR3 contains 13 residues. Germline CDR1 is SNHLY and CDR2 is FYNNEI. The study's findings and limits: Researchers found naive subsets generally carried larger estimated richness than memory subsets. Non-shared clonotypes displayed generation probabilities falling below those of clonotypes present in all four donors.

Some clones are missing from TCRdb's copy, which holds only in-frame ones; the method was immunoSEQ multiplex PCR. The sample has about a million clones, roughly 80% seen once; the top ten hold about 1.5%. The chain joins TRBV2 to TRBJ1-1, with D unresolved. The sequenced sample was memory CD4+ T cells sorted from blood. Subset described: CD45RA-negative fraction. This clonotype was obtained from a man younger than 35 in good health. This CDR3 is CASRETPNTEAFF. CDR3 DNA sequence: TGTGCCAGCAGAGAGACCCCGAACACTGAAGCTTTCTTT.